This record covers a single TCR beta chain. Its target antigen remains unknown. No base qualities exist here, and no much larger clone lies one base off it. The immunoSEQ Assay, a bias-controlled multiplex PCR, was used to amplify TCRbeta CDR3 regions from genomic DNA. In the authors' own workflow: The number of nucleated cells in each sample was estimated from the amplification of reference gene primers within the assay. To quantify the absolute abundance of each unique TCRbeta CDR3 rearrangement, sequence reads were collapsed and filtered. For each sample, productive Simpson clonality was calculated as the square root of Simpson's diversity index over productive rearrangements. This immuneACCESS table, as held by TCRdb, lists in-frame sequences with V and J called but not all clones. Of the missing ones, under half trace to an unresolved V gene in checked studies; the others have no known cause. V, J and clone size were drawn from that table, and D and trimming were deduced from the DNA. The sample records around 200,000 clones, 70% to 90% of which are singletons. 0.95% to 1.5% of the sample rests with the top ten.

These data come from a study of blood T cell repertoires in COVID-19 (TCRdb year 2020). About the investigation overall: Samples covering the acute and convalescent phases of COVID-19 were provided by collaborators in the United States, Italy and Spain. The prospective study material was composed of cDNA or gDNA derived from T cells, B-cell-depleted T cells, or PBMCs. The dataset comprised deeply sampled blood TCRbeta repertoires from subjects exposed to, actively infected with, or recovered from COVID-19. The repertoires were released in a freely available public database intended as a resource for research on the immune response to SARS-CoV-2. Samples came from the ongoing ImmuneRACE study (first 160 participants) plus 1,254 subjects from 6 global collaborators. A de-identified subject ID, COVID-19 status, age in years and sex were almost always included in the sample metadata. Where available, HLA class I and class II types were taken from metadata supplied by the sample provider and were not determined by assay-based typing.

Including the terminal cysteine and phenylalanine, the CDR3 comprises 16 residues. Only CDR3 DNA is held: 48 bases, read in frame from base 1. V loses 3 bases of germline sequence and J loses 3 bases, and the interval between the two ends is 16 bases. Per the germline V gene, MGHDK is the CDR1 and SYGVNS is the CDR2. In the prospective study, participants were roughly 18 to 89 years old, resided in around 25 geographic areas of the United States, and were enrolled through a virtual design. In the prospective study, cohorts were assigned on the basis of participant-reported clinical history obtained from a screening survey and a study questionnaire. ImmuneRACE Cohort 3 recovered participants were defined by two consecutive negative NP/OP PCR tests, healthcare professional clearance, or symptom resolution. Each participant in the prospective study had whole blood, serum and a nasopharyngeal or oropharyngeal swab collected by mobile phlebotomists. Over a roughly two-month period, participants in the prospective study had the option of providing additional blood draws and questionnaires. Before DNA extraction, blood samples from the prospective study were shipped at room temperature or frozen.

What the study reported, not specific to this receptor: The amount of clinical and demographic metadata varied by source and participant and was provided uncurated.

The source material was PBMCs or T cells enriched from blood (not recorded which). The sequence was collected from a young man who had recovered from COVID-19. The V gene is TRBV25-1 and the J gene is TRBJ2-3; perhaps TRBD2 is the D gene, with 7 bases matching. This receptor carries the CDR3 CASSDGGLVLTDTQYF. The DNA sequence reads TGTGCCAGCAGTGACGGGGGGCTAGTTTTGACAGATACGCAGTATTTT.